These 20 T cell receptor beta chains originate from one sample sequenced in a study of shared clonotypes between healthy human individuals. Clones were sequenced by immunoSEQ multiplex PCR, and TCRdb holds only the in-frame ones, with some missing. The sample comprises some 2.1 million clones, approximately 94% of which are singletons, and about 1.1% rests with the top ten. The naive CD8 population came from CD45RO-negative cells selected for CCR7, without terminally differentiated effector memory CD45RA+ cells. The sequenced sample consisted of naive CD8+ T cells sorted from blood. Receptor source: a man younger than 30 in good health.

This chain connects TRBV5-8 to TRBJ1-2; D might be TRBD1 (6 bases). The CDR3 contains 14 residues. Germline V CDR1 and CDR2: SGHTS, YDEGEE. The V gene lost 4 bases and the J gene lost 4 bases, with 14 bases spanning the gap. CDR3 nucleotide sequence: TGTGCCAGCAGCGAGACAGGTTTTGGCTATGGCTACACCTTC. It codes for CASSETGFGYGYTF.

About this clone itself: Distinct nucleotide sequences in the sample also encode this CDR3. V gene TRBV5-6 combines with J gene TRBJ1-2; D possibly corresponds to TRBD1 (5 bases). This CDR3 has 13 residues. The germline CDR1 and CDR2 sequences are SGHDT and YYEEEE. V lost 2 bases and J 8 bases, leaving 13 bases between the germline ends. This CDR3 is CASSFGDAYGYTF. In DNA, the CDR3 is TGTGCCAGCAGCTTTGGGGACGCGTACGGCTACACCTTC.

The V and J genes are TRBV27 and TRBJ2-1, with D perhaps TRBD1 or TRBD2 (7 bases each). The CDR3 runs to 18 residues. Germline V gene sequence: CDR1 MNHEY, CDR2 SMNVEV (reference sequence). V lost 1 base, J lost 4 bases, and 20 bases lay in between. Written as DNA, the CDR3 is TGTGCCAGCAGTTTATTTGGGACAGAGGGGGGGGCATACAATGAGCAGTTCTTC. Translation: CASSLFGTEGGAYNEQFF.

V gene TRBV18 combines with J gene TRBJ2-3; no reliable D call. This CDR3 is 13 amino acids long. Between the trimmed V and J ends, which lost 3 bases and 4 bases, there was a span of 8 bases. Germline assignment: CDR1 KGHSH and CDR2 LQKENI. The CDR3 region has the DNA TGTGCCAGCTCACCGGTAAGCGCAGATACGCAGTATTTT. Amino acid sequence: CASSPVSADTQYF.

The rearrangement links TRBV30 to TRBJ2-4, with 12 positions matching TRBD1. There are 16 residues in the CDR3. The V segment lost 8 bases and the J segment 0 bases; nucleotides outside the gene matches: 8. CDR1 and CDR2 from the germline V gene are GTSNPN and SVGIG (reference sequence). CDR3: CAGDRGPILAKNIQYF. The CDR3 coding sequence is TGTGCCGGGGACAGGGGGCCGATTCTAGCCAAAAACATTCAGTACTTC. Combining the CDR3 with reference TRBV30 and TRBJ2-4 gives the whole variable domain SQTIHQWPATLVQPVGSPLSLECTVEGTSNPNLYWYRQAAGRGLQLLFYSVGIGQISSEVPQNLSASRPQDRQFILSSKKLLLSDSGFYLCAGDRGPILAKNIQYFGAGTRLSVL.

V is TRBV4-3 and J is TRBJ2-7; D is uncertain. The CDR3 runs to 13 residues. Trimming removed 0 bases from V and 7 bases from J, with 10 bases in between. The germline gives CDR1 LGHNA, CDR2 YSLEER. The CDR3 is CASSQETVTEQYF. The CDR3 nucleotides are TGCGCCAGCAGCCAAGAGACGGTAACGGAGCAGTACTTC.

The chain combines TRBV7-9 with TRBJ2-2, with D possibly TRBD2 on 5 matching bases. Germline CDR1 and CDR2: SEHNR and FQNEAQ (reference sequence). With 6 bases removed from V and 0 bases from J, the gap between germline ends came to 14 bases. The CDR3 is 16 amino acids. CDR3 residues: CASSSSSLSNTGELFF. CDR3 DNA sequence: TGTGCCAGCAGTTCTAGCAGTCTTTCGAACACCGGGGAGCTGTTTTTT.

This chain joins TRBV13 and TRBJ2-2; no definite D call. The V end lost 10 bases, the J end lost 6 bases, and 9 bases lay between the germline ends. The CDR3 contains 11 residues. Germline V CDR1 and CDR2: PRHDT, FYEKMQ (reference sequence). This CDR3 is CATVDAGELFF. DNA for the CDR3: TGTGCCACCGTAGACGCCGGGGAGCTGTTTTTT.

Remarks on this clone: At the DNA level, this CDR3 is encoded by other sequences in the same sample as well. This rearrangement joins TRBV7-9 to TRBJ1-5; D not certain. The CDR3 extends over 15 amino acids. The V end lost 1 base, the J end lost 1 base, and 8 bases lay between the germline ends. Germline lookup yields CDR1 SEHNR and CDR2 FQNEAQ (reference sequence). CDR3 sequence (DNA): TGTGCCAGCAGCTTAGGCGGGTTGAGCAATCAGCCCCAGCATTTT. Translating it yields CASSLGGLSNQPQHF.

CDR3 coding DNA: TGTGCCAGTAGTACCCCGCCGGGACTAGCGGGGACGAGCTCCTACAATGAGCAGTTCTTC. This encodes CASSTPPGLAGTSSYNEQFF. The V call is TRBV19, the J call TRBJ2-1; TRBD2 matches at 13 bases. J lost 0 bases, V lost 4 bases, and 12 bases had no gene match. The CDR3 consists of 20 residues. Germline V gives CDR1 LNHDA, CDR2 SQIVND (reference sequence).

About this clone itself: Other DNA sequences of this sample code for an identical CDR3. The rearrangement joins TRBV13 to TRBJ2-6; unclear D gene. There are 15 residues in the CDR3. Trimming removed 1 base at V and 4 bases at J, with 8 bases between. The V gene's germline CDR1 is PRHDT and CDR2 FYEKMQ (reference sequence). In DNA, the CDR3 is TGTGCCAGCAGCTTAGTAGGATCAGGGGCCAACGTCCTGACTTTC. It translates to CASSLVGSGANVLTF.

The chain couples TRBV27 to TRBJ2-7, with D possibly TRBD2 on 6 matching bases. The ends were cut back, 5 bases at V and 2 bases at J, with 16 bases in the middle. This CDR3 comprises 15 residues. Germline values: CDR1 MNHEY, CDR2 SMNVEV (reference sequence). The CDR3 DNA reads TGTGCCAGCAGTCTGACCTGGGACTTAACCTACGAGCAGTACTTC. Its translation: CASSLTWDLTYEQYF.

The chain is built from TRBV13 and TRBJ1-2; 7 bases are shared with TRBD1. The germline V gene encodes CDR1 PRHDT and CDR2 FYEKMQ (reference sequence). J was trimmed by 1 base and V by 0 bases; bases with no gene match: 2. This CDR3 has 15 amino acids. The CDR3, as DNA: TGTGCCAGCAGCTTAGGGTCAGGGGGTAACTATGGCTACACCTTC. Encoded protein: CASSLGSGGNYGYTF.

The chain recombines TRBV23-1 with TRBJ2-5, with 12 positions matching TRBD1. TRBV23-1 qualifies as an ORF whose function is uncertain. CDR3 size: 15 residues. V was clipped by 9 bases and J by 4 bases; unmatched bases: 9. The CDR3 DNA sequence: TGCGCCAGGGGGACAGGGGGCGAAGTGTCAGAGACCCAGTACTTC. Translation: CARGTGGEVSETQYF.

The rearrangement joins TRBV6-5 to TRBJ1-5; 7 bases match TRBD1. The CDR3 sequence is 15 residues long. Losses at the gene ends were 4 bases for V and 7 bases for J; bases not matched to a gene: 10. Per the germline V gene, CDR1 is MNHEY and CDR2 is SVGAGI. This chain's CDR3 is CASSLYRGNEQPQHF. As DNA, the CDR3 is TGTGCCAGCAGTTTGTACAGGGGAAACGAACAGCCCCAGCATTTT.

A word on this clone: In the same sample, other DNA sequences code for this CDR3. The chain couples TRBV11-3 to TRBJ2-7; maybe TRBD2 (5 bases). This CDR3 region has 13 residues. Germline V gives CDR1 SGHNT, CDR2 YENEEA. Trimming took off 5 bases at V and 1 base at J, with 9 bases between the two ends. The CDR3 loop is CASSPGSSYEQYF. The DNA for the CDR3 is TGTGCCAGCAGCCCGGGGAGTTCCTACGAGCAGTACTTC.

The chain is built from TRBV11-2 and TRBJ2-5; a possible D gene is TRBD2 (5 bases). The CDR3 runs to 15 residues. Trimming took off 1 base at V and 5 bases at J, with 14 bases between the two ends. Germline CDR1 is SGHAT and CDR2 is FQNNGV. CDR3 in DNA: TGTGCCAGCAGCTTAGTATTAGGAGGATGGGAGACCCAGTACTTC. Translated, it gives CASSLVLGGWETQYF.

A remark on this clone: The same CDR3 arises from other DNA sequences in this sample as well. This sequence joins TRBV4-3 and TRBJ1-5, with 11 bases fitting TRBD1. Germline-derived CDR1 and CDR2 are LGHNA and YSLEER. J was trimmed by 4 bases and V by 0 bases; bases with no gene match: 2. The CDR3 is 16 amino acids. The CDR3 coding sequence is TGCGCCAGCAGCCAAGATGGGACAGGGGGAAATCAGCCCCAGCATTTT. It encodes CASSQDGTGGNQPQHF.

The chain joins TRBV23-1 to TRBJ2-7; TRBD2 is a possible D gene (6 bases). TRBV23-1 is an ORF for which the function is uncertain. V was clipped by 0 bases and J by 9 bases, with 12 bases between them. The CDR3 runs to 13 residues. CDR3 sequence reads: CASSQSRGTGQYF. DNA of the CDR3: TGCGCCAGCAGTCAATCTCGTGGGACTGGGCAGTACTTC.

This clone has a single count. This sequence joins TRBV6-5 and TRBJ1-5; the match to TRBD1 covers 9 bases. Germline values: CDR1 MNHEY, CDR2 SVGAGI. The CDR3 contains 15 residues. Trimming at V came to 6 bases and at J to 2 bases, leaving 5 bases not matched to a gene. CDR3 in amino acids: CASSPGQGGNQPQHF. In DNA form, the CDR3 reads TGTGCCAGCAGCCCGGGACAGGGAGGCAATCAGCCCCAGCATTTT.